The 27 T cell receptor beta chains given below trace back to one sample, sequenced in a study of blood T cell repertoires in COVID-19. Assay used: immunoSEQ multiplex PCR; TCRdb lists only in-frame clones, some missing. This table holds tens of thousands of clones, under 85% found once. Sample: peripheral blood. The receptors here all came from a woman aged 80 or over with acute or convalescent COVID-19.

The chain links TRBV7-3 to TRBJ2-1; 11 bases agree with TRBD2. The CDR3 consists of 16 residues. V lost 5 bases and J lost 9; bases outside the gene matches: 12. Per the germline V gene, CDR1 is SGHTA and CDR2 is FQGTGA. For the CDR3, the DNA is TGTGCCAGCAGCACTGTAGCGGGAGGGCCTACCGGTGAGCAGTTCTTC. Its translation is CASSTVAGGPTGEQFF.

In this sample, this clone turned up many times. J is TRBJ1-5 and V is TRBV28; D is undetermined. The CDR3 covers 15 residues. V was trimmed by 2 bases and J by 1 base, leaving 9 bases between them. The germline V gene has CDR1 MDHEN and CDR2 SYDVKM. CDR3 bases: TGTGCCAGCAGTTTACTGGCGAGGAGCAATCAGCCCCAGCATTTT. Protein sequence: CASSLLARSNQPQHF. Full variable domain (outside the CDR3, taken from reference TRBV28 and TRBJ1-5): DVKVTQSSRYLVKRTGEKVFLECVQDMDHENMFWYRQDPGLGLRLIYFSYDVKMKEKGDIPEGYSVSREKKERFSLILESASTNQTSMYLCASSLLARSNQPQHFGDGTRLSIL.

The chain joins TRBV7-9 to TRBJ1-5; 9 bases are shared with TRBD1. Germline assignment: CDR1 SEHNR and CDR2 FQNEAQ (reference sequence). The CDR3 has 16 amino acids. J was trimmed by 9 bases and V by 1 base; bases with no gene match: 10. Here the CDR3 reads CASSLGDRGLEGPQHF. The CDR3 DNA sequence: TGTGCCAGCAGCTTAGGAGACAGGGGGTTGGAAGGGCCCCAGCATTTT.

The chain joins TRBV11-3 to TRBJ2-5; 12 bases agree with TRBD1. Germline V CDR1 and CDR2: SGHNT, YENEEA. J was trimmed by 5 bases and V by 5 bases; bases with no gene match: 12. The CDR3 covers 17 residues. The CDR3 DNA follows: TGTGCCAGCAGCCCCAGACTTGGGGACAGGGGGCAGGAGACCCAGTACTTC. Protein: CASSPRLGDRGQETQYF.

The chain employs TRBV27 and TRBJ2-5; TRBD1 aligns across 7 bases. CDR3 length equals 13 residues. Trimming at V came to 2 bases and at J to 5 bases, leaving 2 bases not matched to a gene. Germline-derived CDR1 and CDR2 are MNHEY and SMNVEV (reference sequence). This chain's CDR3 is CASSLRRGETQYF. CDR3 nucleotides: TGTGCCAGCAGTTTACGCAGGGGGGAGACCCAGTACTTC.

This sequence joins TRBV11-3 and TRBJ2-1; D is uncertain. The CDR3 has 12 residues. V lost 11 bases and J 3 bases, leaving 11 bases between the germline ends. Germline V gene lookup returns CDR1 SGHNT and CDR2 YENEEA. CDR3 in DNA: TGTGCCTCCCAGGCGATCTACAATGAGCAGTTCTTC. Translation gives CASQAIYNEQFF.

This chain uses TRBV19 with TRBJ2-1; 7 bases are a match to TRBD2. Germline V gene lookup returns CDR1 LNHDA and CDR2 SQIVND (reference sequence). The trim removed 5 bases at V and 3 bases at J, leaving 7 bases unmatched. CDR3 length: 15 residues. CDR3 residues: CASSPLAGVYNEQFF. The CDR3 bases are TGTGCCAGTAGTCCCCTGGCGGGAGTCTACAATGAGCAGTTCTTC.

The chain is built from TRBV23-1 and TRBJ2-1; D assignment may be TRBD1 or TRBD2 (7 bases each). TRBV23-1 is flagged as an ORF with uncertain function. V was clipped by 7 bases and J by 0 bases, with 16 bases between them. CDR3 length: 16 residues. CDR3 DNA: TGCGCCAGCAATCAGGGGGGGGCTAGCTCCTACAATGAGCAGTTCTTC. This encodes CASNQGGASSYNEQFF.

The chain couples TRBV25-1 to TRBJ2-6; possible D gene TRBD1, 5 bases. Trimming left V 2 bases short and J 2 bases short, with 13 bases between. Per germline, CDR1 MGHDK and CDR2 SYGVNS. The CDR3 length is 17 residues. CDR3 loop: CASSEQGTSPGANVLTF. The CDR3 coding sequence is TGTGCCAGCAGTGAACAGGGAACCTCCCCTGGGGCCAACGTCCTGACTTTC.

The DNA of the CDR3 is TGCGCCAGCAGCCAAGATAGTAGGGGAGGGCCGTATACGCAGTATTTT. It specifies CASSQDSRGGPYTQYF. This chain links TRBV4-3 with TRBJ2-3; TRBD2 matches at 7 bases. The CDR3 totals 16 residues. The germline V gene has CDR1 LGHNA and CDR2 YSLEER. J lost 7 bases, V lost 0 bases, and 10 bases had no gene match.

The V and J genes are TRBV28 and TRBJ2-7, with 7 bases lining up with TRBD1. V dropped 7 bases and J dropped 2; count of bases not matched to a gene: 2. The CDR3 is 12 residues long. Germline V gene lookup returns CDR1 MDHEN and CDR2 SYDVKM. CDR3 sequence reads: CASKGQAYEQYF. DNA for the CDR3: TGTGCCAGCAAAGGACAGGCCTACGAGCAGTACTTC.

The chain links TRBV7-2 to TRBJ2-7, with TRBD2 as a possible D gene (5 bases). This CDR3 contains 14 residues. V was pared by 2 bases and J by 2 bases, with 10 bases between. The germline gives CDR1 SGHTA, CDR2 FQGNSA. CDR3 residues: CASSLWAGPYEQYF. DNA for the CDR3: TGTGCCAGCAGCTTATGGGCGGGTCCCTACGAGCAGTACTTC.

This clone has a handful of counts. This CDR3 is CASSKGLAENNEQFF. CDR3 DNA sequence: TGCGCCAGCAGCAAGGGACTAGCGGAAAACAATGAGCAGTTCTTC. The chain combines TRBV5-1 with TRBJ2-1; 11 bases match TRBD2. The CDR3 is made up of 15 amino acids. V gave up 4 bases and J gave up 5 bases; unmatched junction bases: 5. Germline V lookup: CDR1 SGHRS, CDR2 YFSETQ.

The genes are TRBV11-2 and TRBJ1-1; tentatively, D is TRBD1 (6 bases). V lost 5 bases, J lost 3 bases, and 13 bases lay in between. The CDR3 covers 14 residues. Germline V gene data show CDR1 as SGHAT and CDR2 as FQNNGV. The CDR3 spells CASSIFRGYTEAFF. In DNA form, the CDR3 reads TGTGCCAGCAGCATATTCAGGGGTTACACTGAAGCTTTCTTT.

The CDR3 loop is CASSQQPGTGYRGYTF. In DNA, the CDR3 is TGCGCCAGCAGCCAACAACCCGGGACAGGGTACCGGGGCTACACCTTC. The chain joins TRBV4-3 to TRBJ1-2; 9 nucleotides agree with TRBD1. J gave up 8 bases and V 2 bases, and 12 bases lay outside the gene matches. The CDR3 totals 16 residues. The V gene's germline CDR1 is LGHNA and CDR2 YSLEER.

This chain uses TRBV29-1 with TRBJ2-1; 8 nucleotides align to TRBD2. Germline V lookup: CDR1 SQVTM, CDR2 ANQGSEA. The length of the CDR3 is 14 residues. J was trimmed by 4 bases and V by 4 bases; bases with no gene match: 6. The CDR3 spells CSVGLPSGYNEQFF. CDR3 nucleotide sequence: TGCAGCGTTGGCCTCCCTAGCGGGTACAATGAGCAGTTCTTC.

The chain is built from TRBV3-1 (or the pseudogene TRBV3-2) and TRBJ2-3, with a possible D match to TRBD2 (6 bases). Germline V lookup: CDR1 LGHDT, CDR2 YNNKEL (reference sequence). CDR3 length: 15 residues. Trimming took 0 bases from V and 5 from J, leaving 12 bases between them. CDR3 loop: CASSQEPGLIDTQYF. Written as DNA, the CDR3 is TGTGCCAGCAGCCAAGAGCCGGGACTCATAGATACGCAGTATTTT.

This chain links TRBV19 with TRBJ1-5; 10 nucleotides match TRBD1. The CDR3 is 18 residues long. V was clipped by 5 bases and J by 5 bases; unmatched bases: 15. CDR1 is LNHDA, CDR2 SQIVND, per germline (reference sequence). The CDR3 DNA reads as TGTGCCAGTAGTGTAAATACCCCAAGGACAGGGGGTCATCAGCCCCAGCATTTT. Encoded protein: CASSVNTPRTGGHQPQHF.

The CDR3 loop is CASSQERRAETQYF. CDR3 coding DNA: TGCGCCAGCAGCCAAGAGCGGAGGGCAGAGACCCAGTACTTC. The chain couples TRBV4-1 to TRBJ2-5; maybe TRBD2 (6 bases). CDR3 length equals 14 residues. Trimming shortened V by 0 bases and J by 4 bases, and 9 bases separated the two germline ends. From germline, CDR1 is MGHRA and CDR2 YSYEKL.

This clone came up a few times. The chain carries TRBV28 and TRBJ1-5; the D gene is possibly TRBD1 (5 bases). Trimming pared 8 bases from V and 6 bases from J, leaving 20 bases between. CDR1 MDHEN and CDR2 SYDVKM come from the germline V gene. The CDR3 runs to 15 residues. Here the CDR3 DNA reads TGTGCCAGCCACTACAGGTTGGCGGGGATTCAGCCCCAGCATTTT. The encoded protein is CASHYRLAGIQPQHF.

The chain uses TRBV7-2 and TRBJ2-1, with D perhaps matching TRBD2 (5 bases). Germline V gene data show CDR1 as SGHTA and CDR2 as FQGNSA. Trimming cost V 1 base and J 6 bases, with 13 bases left between them. There are 15 residues in the CDR3. Here the CDR3 reads CASSLGPAEANEQFF. The CDR3, as DNA: TGTGCCAGCAGCTTAGGGCCAGCGGAGGCCAATGAGCAGTTCTTC.

The V call is TRBV4-3, the J call TRBJ1-1, with no clear D. The CDR3 extends over 14 amino acids. Germline CDR1 LGHNA, CDR2 YSLEER. The V end lost 0 bases, the J end lost 1 base, and 6 bases lay between the germline ends. CDR3 protein: CASSQDRRNTEAFF. CDR3 nucleotide sequence: TGCGCCAGCAGCCAAGATAGAAGGAACACTGAAGCTTTCTTT.

The chain uses TRBV2 and TRBJ2-3; TRBD2 matches 11 bases. The J segment lost 7 bases and the V segment lost 4 bases, leaving 4 bases of the junction unmatched. The CDR3 runs to 14 residues. The V gene's germline CDR1 is SNHLY and CDR2 FYNNEI. CDR3 residues: CASSGLAGSNTQYF. The CDR3 DNA sequence: TGTGCCAGCAGTGGACTAGCGGGAAGCAATACGCAGTATTTT.

This clone showed up just once. The chain links TRBV4-2 to TRBJ2-5, with 8 bases matching TRBD2. V was pared by 2 bases and J by 4 bases, with 6 bases of the junction left unmatched. The germline V gene encodes CDR1 LGHNA and CDR2 YNFKEQ. The CDR3 has 15 amino acids. CDR3 residues: CASSQTAGEGETQYF. CDR3 coding DNA: TGTGCCAGCAGCCAAACAGCGGGAGAGGGAGAGACCCAGTACTTC.

The CDR3 region is CASSPGQATNTGELFF. The CDR3 DNA sequence: TGTGCCAGCAGCCCAGGACAGGCCACGAACACCGGGGAGCTGTTTTTT. This chain uses TRBV9 with TRBJ2-2; 7 bases align to TRBD1. The CDR3 has 16 amino acids. V dropped 4 bases and J dropped 0; count of bases not matched to a gene: 6. The germline CDR1 and CDR2 sequences are SGDLS and YYNGEE. Full variable domain (rest looked up from reference TRBV9 and TRBJ2-2): DSGVTQTPKHLITATGQRVTLRCSPRSGDLSVYWYQQSLDQGLQFLIQYYNGEERAKGNILERFSAQQFPDLHSELNLSSLELGDSALYFCASSPGQATNTGELFFGEGSRLTVL.

The V and J genes are TRBV7-2 and TRBJ2-7; TRBD2 matches at 14 bases. This CDR3 is 17 amino acids long. Germline-derived CDR1 and CDR2 are SGHTA and FQGNSA. V shed 1 base and J 6 bases; nucleotides not matched to a gene: 8. The CDR3 loop reads CASSLGLAGGRVGEQYF. The CDR3 DNA reads as TGTGCCAGCAGCTTAGGACTAGCGGGAGGGCGGGTCGGCGAGCAGTACTTC.

The chain uses TRBV28 and TRBJ1-3; possible D gene TRBD1, 5 bases. Germline CDR1 MDHEN, CDR2 SYDVKM. V lost 3 bases and J 2 bases, leaving 8 bases between the germline ends. There are 14 residues in the CDR3. The DNA of the CDR3 is TGTGCCAGCAGTTTCCCCAGGGCTGGAAACACCATATATTTT. It yields the protein CASSFPRAGNTIYF. Full variable domain (remainder filled in from reference TRBV28 and TRBJ1-3): DVKVTQSSRYLVKRTGEKVFLECVQDMDHENMFWYRQDPGLGLRLIYFSYDVKMKEKGDIPEGYSVSREKKERFSLILESASTNQTSMYLCASSFPRAGNTIYFGEGSWLTVV.